This T cell receptor beta chain was sequenced during a study of cytomegalovirus exposure and HLA in healthy donors (dated by TCRdb to the late 2010s). With respect to the entire study: An earlier analysis of about 560 of the donors reported 276 Gb of sequence data and 117 million unique TCR beta sequences obtained from 180 million or so T cells. Because of strong linkage in the cohort, five DR-DQ haplotypes were treated as single units for association and clustering. To predict cytomegalovirus infection status, the study combined high-throughput TCR immunosequencing, statistical association of individual TCRs with disease status, and machine learning. All discovery cohort repertoires had been generated using a single sequencing platform. To decide whether each TCR beta V gene segment behaved as functional or pseudogenic, an earlier analysis of fewer than 750 of the donors relied on high-throughput TCR beta sequencing. To study patterns of TCR occurrence, a later analysis re-analyzed previously published TCR beta repertoires from several hundred donors and added high-resolution HLA genotyping. Alongside the repertoire data, information on donor age, sex, ethnicity and CMV serostatus was compiled. Along with the 666-subject first cohort, a separate validation cohort of around 110 different subjects was used. The genetic ancestry cluster associated with self-reported Caucasian donors included around 76% of the 300 to 400 genotyped donors. Among a few hundred genotyped donors of the cohort, an average of 235,054 unique TCR beta nucleotide sequences were sequenced per donor, about a sixth of them non-productive. Rather than drawing on any new phenotypic data, the later analysis identified candidate immune exposures from TCR beta sequences and the way those sequences occurred across donors. Typing coverage differed by locus: A, B, C, DRB1 and DQB1 were typed in roughly 629-630 donors, DQA1 in 522, DPA1 in 600 to 610, and DPB1 in roughly 450. HLA typing covered class I and class II loci at four-digit resolution. An early release covering about 600 HLA-typed donors comprised 250 to 350 gigabases of sequencing data and around 80 million unique TCR sequences. Genome-wide SNP genotypes for about 60% of the roughly 670 donors were used in a later genetic analysis, which treated that subset as a discovery cohort. The study aimed to test whether cataloging public T cell receptors could reveal signatures of past pathogen exposure. The study profiled the T cell repertoires of 666 subjects by immunosequencing and related them to cytomegalovirus serostatus.

The library was produced with the immunoSEQ multiplex PCR assay. For the multiplex PCR, a mixture combining 60 forward primers for TCR Vbeta segments and 13 reverse primers for TCR Jbeta segments was used. Amplification of the CDR3 region of rearranged TCR beta genes was performed with a multiplex PCR assay on genomic DNA. The amplified TCR beta libraries were sequenced on the Illumina HiSeq System as 87-base-pair reads. In the authors' own workflow: In a later analysis, tens of millions of unique TCR beta chains were counted across the approximately 640 repertoires, and about 9.9 million of these chains were shared by at least two donors. Raw reads were error-corrected and collapsed into unique sequences with a nearest-neighbor algorithm that merged closely related sequences to remove PCR and sequencing errors. CDR3 sequences were aligned to IMGT reference sequences to assign V, D and J gene segments. For a sequence to be retained, a match of at least six nucleotides to both a V gene segment and a J gene segment was required. A rearrangement counted as productive if the CDR3 had no stop codons and remained in frame with V and J, and every other rearrangement counted as non-productive. Following IMGT convention, CDR3 was defined as the stretch from the second conserved V-encoded cysteine up to the conserved J-encoded phenylalanine. In an earlier analysis of approximately 590 of the donors, sequences lacking an unambiguous match to a single V gene segment were excluded. In an earlier analysis of several hundred of the donors, V segments were called functional above 56.7% productive rearrangements and were called segregating when the between-donor standard deviation exceeded 5%. A statistical classification framework was developed to diagnose cytomegalovirus status using the catalog of TCR beta chain sequences. A later analysis assigned V and J genes by comparing TCR nucleotide sequences with IMGT/GENE-DB human TR gene sequences. Using the TCRdist pipeline, a later analysis assigned CDR3 sequences along with most-parsimonious VDJ recombination scenarios. In a later analysis, each TCR beta chain was defined by its CDR3 amino acid sequence together with its V-gene family, and reads lacking a unique V-gene family were excluded. In a later analysis, 450 to 600 highly shared, low-generation-probability nucleotide sequences were removed to address suspected cross-contamination and a sequencing artifact. In a later analysis, a clonal expansion index for each public chain was calculated from normalized within-repertoire ranks of inferred template counts. Generation probabilities in a later analysis came from a VDJ recombination model fitted to out-of-frame rearrangements, and those results were checked against IGoR. In a later analysis, TCR-TCR, TCR-HLA and TCR-CMV co-occurrence was scored with hypergeometric tests, and a repertoire-size bias correction was applied to TCR pairs. In a later analysis, false discovery rates were estimated by permuting HLA or CMV assignments 20 times. In a later analysis, co-occurring TCRs were grouped with DBSCAN, and TCRdist sequence similarity was added when clustering was performed within HLA-allele-positive subsets. Repertoires with fewer than 30,000 or more than 120,000 public chains, plus five repertoires with anomalous nucleotide sharing, were excluded from co-occurrence clustering. The table comes from immuneACCESS by way of TCRdb, which keeps in-frame sequences with V and J called. Part of the clones is missing from these tables; in studies checked, under half for an unresolved V gene and the rest for unknown reasons. The V and J calls and the clone size are those of that table, but D and trimming were determined from the DNA. The table for this sample lists 90,000 to 140,000 clones; more than 60% of them were counted only once. 6.5% to 9.5% of the sample lies in the top ten.

Clipping removes 4 bases from V and 3 bases from J, with 10 as the unmatched junction base count. The germline V gene (reference sequence) specifies SGHNT as CDR1 and YYREEE as CDR2. The CDR3 measures 16 amino acids from cysteine to phenylalanine. Just the 48-base CDR3 DNA is kept, in frame starting at base 1. The cohort was made up of 666 healthy bone marrow donors. At the time of sampling, every cohort member was nominally healthy, though immune exposures that went unrecorded were likely present. The donor tested CMV seropositive, placing the donor among the 250 to 300 seropositive members of the cohort. Each donor provided a peripheral blood sample, and peripheral blood mononuclear cells were used for TCR beta sequencing. The Qiagen DNeasy Blood Extraction Kit was used to extract genomic DNA from the blood cell samples. On this clone itself: Its antigen specificity is not known. Base qualities are missing; no much larger clone stands one base away.

What the research found in general, with its limitations: Cytomegalovirus status was reported to be diagnosed by the classifier with high specificity and sensitivity in both the original and validation cohorts. While some public TCRs were present in many individuals, most TCR sequences turned up only very rarely across donors. In a later analysis, around 17,000 TCR beta sequences were associated with specific HLA alleles at a false discovery rate of 0.05. In a later analysis, HLA-associated TCR beta chains showed more clonal expansion and lower generation probabilities than non-associated chains that were equally common. According to a later analysis, parvovirus B19, influenza, CMV and Epstein-Barr virus appeared linked to several top co-occurrence clusters. In a later genetic analysis, a missense DCLRE1C variant was associated with V-gene and J-gene trimming of TCR beta chains, and the association was replicated in an independent cohort. Assigning TCR associations to individual alleles was difficult when HLA alleles, especially DR and DQ, strongly co-occurred. According to a later analysis, TCR association rates differed among HLA loci, with DRB1 alleles showing the most associated TCRs and HLA-C alleles showing the fewest. A cluster of highly shared sequence variants was judged likely to represent a technical artifact of the sequencing pipeline. It was suggested by the authors that the approach could potentially be generalized to other disease states and immunological phenotypes. Most CMV-associated TCR beta chains appeared to be HLA-restricted in a later analysis, and the HLA associations seemed to be driven largely by CMV exposure. Linkage disequilibrium might explain the correlated functional status among segregating V segments, but an unknown experimental factor could not be excluded. Because HLA typing was unavailable for some donors at each locus, only the typed subset was used in association tests. A later genetic analysis reported fewer N-insertions in productive TCRs among donors in an Asian-associated ancestry cluster than the 666-donor mean. In the study, some 160 TCR beta chains were listed as associated with cytomegalovirus. Three of the identified cytomegalovirus-associated TCR beta chains were confirmed in vitro to be specific for cytomegalovirus antigens. In an earlier analysis of around 600 of the donors, most TCR beta V segments were observed in productive rearrangements about 87% or about 30% of the time, broadly matching IMGT annotations. Some IMGT-functional V segments, including TRBV6-2 and TRBV6-3, could not be told apart with the 87-base-pair reads, so those segments were excluded. Because counts were too low, around 17 rarely observed V segments, including chromosome 9 orphons, were left out of the earlier analysis of several hundred of the donors. The only immune exposure information available for the cohort was CMV serostatus. In this cohort, only TCR beta chains were sequenced, and detectable features were limited by the absence of alpha or paired-chain data. Sequencing depth was assumed to be roughly uniform across donors in the presence/absence analyses, though that assumption may not hold. A further reported finding was that TCR beta sequences accurately predicted the HLA-A and HLA-B alleles for most subjects in the first cohort.

This chain is built from TRBV5-4 and TRBJ2-3; the central 8 bases match TRBD2. This TCR was recovered from a woman between 40 and 50 years old in good health and CMV-seropositive. The sequenced sample was PBMCs. Here is the DNA: TGTGCCAGCAGCCCGCGGGCTGGGACTAGTACAGATACGCAGTATTTT. Its translation reads: CASSPRAGTSTDTQYF.